These T cell receptor beta chains were read from a single sample in a study of blood T cell repertoires in COVID-19. TCRdb's copy holds only in-frame clones and misses some; the assay was immunoSEQ multiplex PCR. The sample has 100,000 to 120,000 clones; 76% are singletons. The sequencing sample was made of peripheral blood. All receptors derive from a woman older than 75 with acute or convalescent COVID-19. Both conserved end residues are part of each CDR3. D genes are given only for firm matches. Size is stated for part of the rows, as once, few or many counts, or as a class when the clone is expanded.

length	size	D	J	V	DNA	CDR3
15	-	-	TRBJ2-1	TRBV7-6	TGTGCCAGCAGCTTAGCGGGACTCCACTACAATGAGCAGTTCTTC	CASSLAGLHYNEQFF
14	-	TRBD1	TRBJ1-4	TRBV18	TGTGCCAGCTCGATCCGGGACAGGACTGAAAAACTGTTTTTT	CASSIRDRTEKLFF
11	-	-	TRBJ2-2	TRBV9	TGTGCCAGTGCCAGGGACGGGGAGCTGTTTTTT	CASARDGELFF
14	many	-	TRBJ2-3	TRBV7-3	TGTGCCAGCAGCTTCGAGCGGGGCACAGATACGCAGTATTTT	CASSFERGTDTQYF
15	few	TRBD1	TRBJ1-4	TRBV7-8	TGTGCCAGCAGCTTACAGGGGGCGGGTGGGGAAAAACTGTTTTTT	CASSLQGAGGEKLFF
14	once	-	TRBJ2-5	TRBV11-1	TGTGCCAGCAGCTTAGCCTGGACAGAAGAGACCCAGTACTTC	CASSLAWTEETQYF
14	-	TRBD1	TRBJ2-7	TRBV7-9	TGTGCCAGCAGCTACAGGGGGTCGGAATACGAGCAGTACTTC	CASSYRGSEYEQYF
13	-	TRBD2	TRBJ2-1	TRBV3-1/TRBV3-2	TGTGCCAGCAGCCAAGCCAGCGGGGGGGCGCAGTTCTTC	CASSQASGGAQFF
15	-	-	TRBJ1-3	TRBV24-1	TGTGCCACCAAAAAACGACAGTTGAAAGGAAACACCATATATTTT	CATKKRQLKGNTIYF
15	-	-	TRBJ1-6	TRBV4-1	TGCGCCAGCAGCAAAACCGGGGGGCAGAATTCACCCCTCCACTTT	CASSKTGGQNSPLHF
15	-	TRBD2	TRBJ2-1	TRBV19	TGTGCCAGTAGCCCGAGGGGCGGGAGTGGCGTTGAGCAGTTCTTC	CASSPRGGSGVEQFF
15	-	-	TRBJ1-1	TRBV28	TGTGCCAGCTACTATATTTACGGGGTGTACACTGAAGCTTTCTTT	CASYYIYGVYTEAFF
15	-	TRBD1	TRBJ2-1	TRBV5-1	TGCGCCAGCAGCCCCGGGACAGTAAAAGGCAATGAGCAGTTCTTC	CASSPGTVKGNEQFF
16	once	TRBD2	TRBJ2-3	TRBV7-6	TGTGCCAGCAGCTTGGTAGCGGGGGAGAATGGGGATACGCAGTATTTT	CASSLVAGENGDTQYF
16	-	-	TRBJ2-3	TRBV21-1	TGTGCCAGCAGCAAAGCGGGTGGGAGTAGCACAGATACGCAGTATTTT	CASSKAGGSSTDTQYF
16	-	-	TRBJ1-4	TRBV7-8	TGTGCCAGCAGCGGACAGCTTTCCTTAACTAATGAAAAACTGTTTTTT	CASSGQLSLTNEKLFF
17	-	-	TRBJ2-1	TRBV11-2	TGTGCCAGCAGCCCATTAACGGGGGTCGGTCGGGGCAATGAGCAGTTCTTC	CASSPLTGVGRGNEQFF
15	few	TRBD1	TRBJ1-2	TRBV14	TGTGCCAGCAGCCATGAGGACAGGGTTAACTATGGCTACACCTTC	CASSHEDRVNYGYTF
14	-	TRBD2	TRBJ2-3	TRBV2	TGTGCCAGCAGACCGGGACTAGCGGCAGATACGCAGTATTTT	CASRPGLAADTQYF
13	-	-	TRBJ1-4	TRBV3-1/TRBV3-2	TGTGCCAGCAGCCTCCGGGAGAAGGAAAAACTGTTTTTT	CASSLREKEKLFF
15	-	TRBD2	TRBJ2-3	TRBV3-1/TRBV3-2	TGTGCCAGCGCGACTAGCGGCTATAGCACAGATACGCAGTATTTT	CASATSGYSTDTQYF
15	-	-	TRBJ2-2	TRBV14	TGTGCCAGCAGCCGTAGCGTACAATACACCGGGGAGCTGTTTTTT	CASSRSVQYTGELFF
14	-	-	TRBJ2-3	TRBV9	TGTGCCAGCAACCGACTAGAGCCCACAGATACGCAGTATTTT	CASNRLEPTDTQYF
14	-	TRBD1	TRBJ2-2	TRBV27	TGTGCCAGCACAAGGACAGGTGGCACCGGGGAGCTGTTTTTT	CASTRTGGTGELFF
14	-	TRBD1	TRBJ1-2	TRBV10-3	TGTGCCATCAGGGGAGACAGGGCAAACTATGGCTACACCTTC	CAIRGDRANYGYTF
12	-	-	TRBJ1-1	TRBV4-1	TGCGCCAGCAGCCAAGCGGGTACTGAAGCTTTCTTT	CASSQAGTEAFF
16	-	TRBD1	TRBJ2-6	TRBV7-9	TGTGCCAGCAGACATACAGGGGGCTCCGGGGCCAACGTCCTGACTTTC	CASRHTGGSGANVLTF
16	-	-	TRBJ1-2	TRBV27	TGTGCCAGCAGATCTTCAGGGTTCCCAGCTAACTATGGCTACACCTTC	CASRSSGFPANYGYTF
13	once	-	TRBJ1-4	TRBV12-3/TRBV12-4	TGTGCCAGCAGTTTTGGTCTGAAGGAGGGACTGTTTTTT	CASSFGLKEGLFF
11	-	-	TRBJ1-2	TRBV29-1	TGCAGCGTCGCTCCGACCGCCCTAGTCACCTTC	CSVAPTALVTF
13	-	-	TRBJ2-7	TRBV12-3/TRBV12-4	TGTGCCAGCAGCTATGTTAGCGGTCTCGAGCAGTACTTC	CASSYVSGLEQYF
16	-	-	TRBJ2-2	TRBV24-1	TGTGCCACCAGTGTTACTAGCACCGCGAACACCGGGGAGCTGTTTTTT	CATSVTSTANTGELFF
17	-	-	TRBJ1-2	TRBV19	TGTGCCAGTCGAGGAGGGCAGGCGAACTCCCCTAACTATGGCTACACCTTC	CASRGGQANSPNYGYTF
16	-	-	TRBJ1-4	TRBV6-5	TGTGCCAGCAGTTACTTGCGGGGAGCAACTAATGAAAAACTGTTTTTT	CASSYLRGATNEKLFF
12	-	-	TRBJ2-7	TRBV30	TGTGCCTGGAGTGGCGCTTCCTACGAGCAGTACTTC	CAWSGASYEQYF
14	-	TRBD2	TRBJ2-5	TRBV5-8	TGTGCCAGCAGCTTACTAGCGGGAGACGAGACCCAGTACTTC	CASSLLAGDETQYF
15	-	TRBD2	TRBJ2-1	TRBV10-3	TGTGCCATCAGTTTGGGACTAGCGGAATACAATGAGCAGTTCTTC	CAISLGLAEYNEQFF
14	-	TRBD1	TRBJ2-1	TRBV7-6	TGTGCCAGCAGCTTAATCGACAGGGGCGGTGAGCAGTTCTTC	CASSLIDRGGEQFF
14	-	-	TRBJ2-1	TRBV27	TGTGCCAGCAGTTTGGAGTTGGCCTACAATGAGCAGTTCTTC	CASSLELAYNEQFF
16	few	-	TRBJ1-2	TRBV7-2	TGTGCCAGCAGACGCCAAGGGGCTGAAGTGTGGCGTGGCTACACCTTC	CASRRQGAEVWRGYTF
16	-	-	TRBJ2-1	TRBV25-1	TGTGCCAGCAGTGAATGGGGCGTAAAGTCCTACAATGAGCAGTTCTTC	CASSEWGVKSYNEQFF
16	once	TRBD1	TRBJ1-4	TRBV5-4	TGTGCCAGCAGTACCTCGTCGGGACAGGGTTTTGAAAAACTGTTTTTT	CASSTSSGQGFEKLFF
15	once	-	TRBJ2-5	TRBV15	TGTGCCACCAGCCGGGGAAGCGGGCGGCAAGAGACCCAGTACTTC	CATSRGSGRQETQYF
14	-	TRBD1	TRBJ1-2	TRBV27	TGTGCCAGCAGTTTATCCGGGACAGGGGGCAAAGAAGCCTTC	CASSLSGTGGKEAF
14	-	TRBD1	TRBJ1-2	TRBV6-2/TRBV6-3	TGTGCCAGCAGTTCCGGGACAGGGGGTACTGGCTACACCTTC	CASSSGTGGTGYTF
14	-	-	TRBJ1-1	TRBV6-5	TGTGCCAGCAGTTACTCGCTGGGGGCTGTCAGAGCTTTCTTT	CASSYSLGAVRAFF
17	-	TRBD2	TRBJ2-2	TRBV9	TGTGCCAGCAGCGTAGGACCCGGGGGGGCGGGCACCGGGGAGCTGTTTTTT	CASSVGPGGAGTGELFF
16	-	TRBD2	TRBJ2-2	TRBV7-6	TGTGCCAGCAGCTTACGGGGGGGACGACCCACCGGGGAGCTGTTTTTT	CASSLRGGRPTGELFF
15	-	-	TRBJ2-7	TRBV6-5	TGTGCCAGCAGTTACTACAGGGACGGGGGGTACGAGCAGTACTTC	CASSYYRDGGYEQYF